Following are 31 T cell receptor beta chains from one sample sequenced in a study of cytomegalovirus exposure and HLA in healthy donors. 13 Jbeta primers and 60 Vbeta primers were used for the PCR. Assay used: immunoSEQ multiplex PCR; TCRdb lists only in-frame clones, some missing. The sample table sets out about 170,000 clones. The sequenced sample consisted of PBMCs. These receptors all come from a woman younger than 35 in good health and CMV-seropositive.

This chain connects TRBV5-6 to TRBJ2-1; TRBD2 agrees at 11 bases. Germline assignment: CDR1 SGHDT and CDR2 YYEEEE. The CDR3 loop spans 14 amino acids. V was clipped by 4 bases and J by 7 bases; unmatched bases: 4. CDR3 sequence reads: CASSPGLAENEQFF. The CDR3 DNA reads as TGTGCCAGCAGCCCGGGACTAGCGGAGAATGAGCAGTTCTTC. Full variable domain (outside the CDR3, taken from reference TRBV5-6 and TRBJ2-1): DAGVTQSPTHLIKTRGQQVTLRCSPKSGHDTVSWYQQALGQGPQFIFQYYEEEERQRGNFPDRFSGHQFPNYSSELNVNALLLGDSALYLCASSPGLAENEQFFGPGTRLTVL.

V gene TRBV18 combines with J gene TRBJ1-1; a possible D gene is TRBD1 (5 bases). Trimming stripped 8 bases from V and 0 bases from J, with 13 bases between. Germline V lookup: CDR1 KGHSH, CDR2 LQKENI. This CDR3 comprises 14 residues. The CDR3 loop is CASRRDWMNTEAFF. The CDR3 region has the DNA TGTGCCAGCAGAAGGGACTGGATGAACACTGAAGCTTTCTTT. The complete variable domain, with remaining parts taken from reference TRBV18 and TRBJ1-1, reads NAGVMQNPRHLVRRRGQEARLRCSPMKGHSHVYWYRQLPEEGLKFMVYLQKENIIDESGMPKERFSAEFPKEGPSILRIQQVVRGDSAAYFCASRRDWMNTEAFFGQGTRLTVV.

The rearrangement links TRBV5-8 to TRBJ1-1; TRBD1 matches at 11 bases. This CDR3 comprises 14 residues. Unmatched junction bases numbered 4, after V lost 6 bases and J lost 3 bases. Germline V gives CDR1 SGHTS, CDR2 YDEGEE. The CDR3 region is CASTGQGAHTEAFF. The CDR3 coding sequence is TGTGCCAGCACTGGACAGGGGGCACACACTGAAGCTTTCTTT.

V is TRBV7-2 and J is TRBJ2-1; tentative D call: TRBD1 (5 bases). The CDR3 loop spans 14 amino acids. V was cut by 8 bases and J by 7 bases, with 18 bases left in between. Germline V gene data show CDR1 as SGHTA and CDR2 as FQGNSA. CDR3 protein: CASARKGAANEQFF. The CDR3 coding sequence is TGTGCCAGCGCTCGTAAAGGGGCTGCAAATGAGCAGTTCTTC.

The V call is TRBV18, the J call TRBJ1-5, with a possible D match to TRBD1 (5 bases). The CDR3 runs 14 residues. V lost 5 bases and J 3 bases, leaving 11 bases between the germline ends. The germline V gene encodes CDR1 KGHSH and CDR2 LQKENI. The CDR3 bases are TGTGCCAGCTCAGCGGGACCGATCAATCAGCCCCAGCATTTT. Encoded protein: CASSAGPINQPQHF. The complete variable domain, with remaining parts taken from reference TRBV18 and TRBJ1-5, reads NAGVMQNPRHLVRRRGQEARLRCSPMKGHSHVYWYRQLPEEGLKFMVYLQKENIIDESGMPKERFSAEFPKEGPSILRIQQVVRGDSAAYFCASSAGPINQPQHFGDGTRLSIL.

The chain links TRBV18 to TRBJ2-1; D uncertain. Trimming removed 2 bases from V and 8 bases from J, with 4 bases in between. Looked up from germline, CDR1 is KGHSH and CDR2 is LQKENI. The CDR3 totals 11 residues. The CDR3 is CASSPTDEQFF. In DNA, the CDR3 is TGTGCCAGCTCACCAACGGATGAGCAGTTCTTC.

V usage is TRBV7-2 and J usage is TRBJ1-2; maybe TRBD1 (5 bases). Germline V gene lookup returns CDR1 SGHTA and CDR2 FQGNSA. This CDR3 is 14 amino acids long. Trimming shortened V by 1 base and J by 3 bases, and 9 bases separated the two germline ends. CDR3 DNA sequence: TGTGCCAGCAGCTTAGAGATAGGGGACTATGGCTACACCTTC. Protein product: CASSLEIGDYGYTF.

The rearrangement uses TRBV21-1 and TRBJ1-4. TRBV21-1 is shown as a pseudogene. The CDR3 consists of 11 residues. The CDR3 bases are TGTGCCCTTCTCGCCGAGGAAAAACTGTTTTTT. Translated: CALLAEEKLFF.

This chain joins TRBV5-6 and TRBJ2-5; no firm D call. The CDR3 length is 14 residues. Trimming removed 1 base from V and 4 bases from J, with 11 bases in between. Looked up from germline, CDR1 is SGHDT and CDR2 is YYEEEE. CDR3 region: CASSLYHAGETQYF. For the CDR3, the DNA is TGTGCCAGCAGCTTGTACCATGCCGGAGAGACCCAGTACTTC.

V and J are TRBV6-4 and TRBJ2-3; D possibly corresponds to TRBD1 (6 bases). The CDR3 is 14 residues long. Trimming cost V 6 bases and J 2 bases, with 12 bases left between them. The germline V gene encodes CDR1 MRHNA and CDR2 SNTAGT. CDR3 in DNA: TGTGCCAGCAGCCCCAGGGGATTCACAGATACGCAGTATTTT. Protein product: CASSPRGFTDTQYF.

The chain links TRBV19 to TRBJ2-5, with TRBD2 as a possible D gene (6 bases). The CDR3 contains 16 residues. Germline CDR1 LNHDA, CDR2 SQIVND (reference sequence). With 1 base removed from V and 3 bases from J, the gap between germline ends came to 15 bases. Written as DNA, the CDR3 is TGTGCCAGTAGTATAGGTCCCGGGAGCTCCAAAGAGACCCAGTACTTC. This sequence encodes CASSIGPGSSKETQYF.

The chain links TRBV5-4 to TRBJ1-6; D gene ambiguous. Germline V CDR1 and CDR2: SGHNT, YYREEE (reference sequence). The CDR3 runs 15 residues. V was shortened by 0 bases and J by 7 bases, with 11 bases between the two germline ends. Written as DNA, the CDR3 is TGTGCCAGCAGCTTGGATGGCCGGGTAAATTCACCCCTCCACTTT. It is translated as CASSLDGRVNSPLHF.

The V call is TRBV6-6, the J call TRBJ2-1; 8 bases are shared with TRBD1. V gave up 7 bases and J gave up 2 bases; unmatched junction bases: 7. The CDR3 length is 15 residues. Germline V lookup: CDR1 MNHNY, CDR2 SVGAGI (reference sequence). The CDR3 nucleotides read TGTGCCAGCAACCCGCAGGGGGCACCCTACAATGAGCAGTTCTTC. Translating it yields CASNPQGAPYNEQFF.

This chain uses TRBV9 with TRBJ2-2, with a weak D call TRBD1 (6 bases). Per the germline V gene, CDR1 is SGDLS and CDR2 is YYNGEE. With 0 bases removed from V and 0 bases from J, the gap between germline ends came to 18 bases. This CDR3 spans 19 amino acids. CDR3 loop: CASSVAMGAKNPNTGELFF. In nucleotides, the CDR3 is TGTGCCAGCAGCGTAGCTATGGGGGCGAAGAATCCGAACACCGGGGAGCTGTTTTTT.

The genes are TRBV15 and TRBJ1-5, with 8 bases that match TRBD1. The V segment lost 3 bases and the J segment 5 bases; nucleotides outside the gene matches: 9. From germline, CDR1 is LNHNV and CDR2 YYDKDF (reference sequence). The CDR3 is 16 amino acids. CDR3 loop: CATSSSDRGYYQPQHF. DNA for the CDR3: TGTGCCACCAGCAGCTCTGACAGGGGTTATTATCAGCCCCAGCATTTT.

The rearrangement uses TRBV29-1 and TRBJ2-1; TRBD2 aligns across 8 bases. This CDR3 contains 13 residues. V lost 4 bases, J lost 9 bases, and 8 bases stayed unmatched. Germline V gene data show CDR1 as SQVTM and CDR2 as ANQGSEA. CDR3 coding DNA: TGCAGCGTTGTCGGGGGGGCCGGGGGTGAGCAGTTCTTC. It encodes CSVVGGAGGEQFF.

This chain links TRBV5-1 with TRBJ2-1; TRBD2 aligns across 16 bases. The V and J ends lost 3 bases and 5 bases, in that order; junction bases with no gene match: 2. This CDR3 has 16 residues. The germline gives CDR1 SGHRS, CDR2 YFSETQ. The CDR3 loop is CASSWGLAGGHNEQFF. For the CDR3, the DNA is TGCGCCAGCAGCTGGGGACTAGCGGGAGGGCACAATGAGCAGTTCTTC.

The rearrangement uses TRBV4-3 and TRBJ2-3; TRBD2 agrees at 7 bases. The length of the CDR3 is 19 residues. In germline, CDR1 is LGHNA, CDR2 YSLEER. V was clipped by 0 bases and J by 1 base; unmatched bases: 13. CDR3 region: CASSQDAAGRGLGTDTQYF. CDR3 in DNA: TGCGCCAGCAGCCAAGACGCGGCAGGGAGGGGTTTAGGCACAGATACGCAGTATTTT.

The chain uses TRBV5-1 and TRBJ1-1; 7 bases fit TRBD1. The CDR3 is 15 amino acids. Losses at the gene ends were 2 bases for V and 0 bases for J; bases not matched to a gene: 4. From germline, CDR1 is SGHRS and CDR2 YFSETQ. The CDR3 coding sequence is TGCGCCAGCAGCTTCACAGGGGTAATGAACACTGAAGCTTTCTTT. Translated: CASSFTGVMNTEAFF.

The chain links TRBV10-3 to TRBJ1-1; D is possibly TRBD1 (5 bases). CDR3 length: 14 amino acids. Per germline, CDR1 ENHRY and CDR2 SYGVKD. Trimming stripped 0 bases from V and 3 bases from J, with 8 bases between. The chain's CDR3 is CAISESNRYTEAFF. CDR3 coding DNA: TGTGCCATCAGTGAGTCGAACAGGTACACTGAAGCTTTCTTT.

This chain links TRBV11-2 with TRBJ2-2, with TRBD1 as a possible D gene (6 bases). Germline loops: CDR1 SGHAT, CDR2 FQNNGV. The CDR3 totals 16 residues. Trimming took off 5 bases at V and 6 bases at J, with 19 bases between the two ends. The CDR3 nucleotides read TGTGCCAGCAGCCCCAGAGGGGGACAAACAGCCGGGGAGCTGTTTTTT. It encodes CASSPRGGQTAGELFF.

The chain uses TRBV7-9 and TRBJ2-3; TRBD2 matches at 10 bases. The CDR3 runs 15 residues. V lost 6 bases to trimming and J lost 6 bases; unmatched junction nucleotides: 9. Germline V lookup: CDR1 SEHNR, CDR2 FQNEAQ (reference sequence). CDR3 amino acids: CASSSLAGPGDTQYF. Written as DNA, the CDR3 is TGTGCCAGCAGTTCACTAGCGGGGCCCGGGGATACGCAGTATTTT.

The chain uses TRBV15 and TRBJ2-7; a weak D match, TRBD2 (5 bases). V lost 3 bases and J lost 4, with 16 bases in between. The germline gives CDR1 LNHNV, CDR2 YYDKDF (reference sequence). CDR3 length: 15 residues. In DNA, the CDR3 is TGTGCCACCAGCAGCCGTCCCGGGGAAGGGTACGAGCAGTACTTC. Translating gives CATSSRPGEGYEQYF.

The chain uses TRBV2 and TRBJ2-1, with 8 bases that match TRBD2. Trimming took 4 bases from V and 1 from J; bases not matched to a gene: 3. Germline CDR1 and CDR2: SNHLY and FYNNEI. The CDR3 runs to 15 residues. CDR3 residues: CASSAQRGSYNEQFF. For the CDR3, the DNA is TGTGCCAGCAGTGCTCAGCGGGGGTCCTACAATGAGCAGTTCTTC. Full variable domain (missing parts from reference TRBV2 and TRBJ2-1): EPEVTQTPSHQVTQMGQEVILRCVPISNHLYFYWYRQILGQKVEFLVSFYNNEISEKSEIFDDQFSVERPDGSNFTLKIRSTKLEDSAMYFCASSAQRGSYNEQFFGPGTRLTVL.

V usage is TRBV11-3 and J usage is TRBJ1-2; 8 positions agree with TRBD1. Trimming removed 5 bases from V and 3 bases from J; junction bases left unmatched: 8. The CDR3 is 15 amino acids. Per germline, CDR1 SGHNT and CDR2 YENEEA. The CDR3: CASSLSGQGYYGYTF. CDR3 nucleotides: TGTGCCAGCAGCCTCTCCGGACAGGGCTACTATGGCTACACCTTC.

Note on this clone: This same CDR3 is encoded by further DNA sequences in the sample. V and J are TRBV18 and TRBJ1-5; D unclear. This CDR3 comprises 13 residues. V lost 6 bases, J lost 1 base, and 7 bases lay in between. In germline, CDR1 is KGHSH, CDR2 LQKENI. The CDR3: CASSLGSNQPQHF. The CDR3 bases are TGTGCCAGCTCCCTGGGCAGCAATCAGCCCCAGCATTTT.

V is TRBV27 and J is TRBJ1-2; TRBD1 matches at 8 bases. Trimming at V came to 7 bases and at J to 4 bases, leaving 8 bases not matched to a gene. Germline values: CDR1 MNHEY, CDR2 SMNVEV (reference sequence). CDR3 length: 14 amino acids. The CDR3 coding sequence is TGTGCCAGCAACCCAGGGGGCTCGCTCTATGGCTACACCTTC. Its translation: CASNPGGSLYGYTF.

V gene TRBV6-5 combines with J gene TRBJ2-5; TRBD2 agrees at 8 bases. CDR1 MNHEY and CDR2 SVGAGI come from the germline V gene. J was trimmed by 6 bases and V by 2 bases; bases with no gene match: 5. This CDR3 comprises 14 residues. CDR3 sequence: CASSYKSGGKTQYF. The CDR3 nucleotides read TGTGCCAGCAGTTACAAAAGCGGGGGCAAGACCCAGTACTTC.

CDR3 region: CASSLGTSGRANEQFF. The CDR3 coding sequence is TGTGCCAGCAGCCTCGGGACTAGCGGGAGGGCCAATGAGCAGTTCTTC. The rearrangement links TRBV11-3 to TRBJ2-1; the match to TRBD2 covers 16 bases. With 5 bases clipped from V and 6 bases from J, the junction kept 4 bases outside the gene matches. This CDR3 comprises 16 residues. Per the germline V gene, CDR1 is SGHNT and CDR2 is YENEEA.

V is TRBV2 and J is TRBJ2-5; TRBD1 agrees at 7 bases. Judging by the DNA end, TRBJ2-7 fits better; the J call may be wrong. The CDR3 totals 14 residues. The germline CDR1 and CDR2 sequences are SNHLY and FYNNEI. CDR3 nucleotides: TGTGCCAGCAGTGAAGTGACAGGGTCATACGAGCAGTACTTC. It translates to CASSEVTGSYEQYF.

The chain carries TRBV11-3 and TRBJ1-1; 7 nucleotides match TRBD1. Germline trimming cut 5 bases from V and 0 bases from J; bases unmatched to any gene: 6. CDR3 size: 15 residues. Germline values: CDR1 SGHNT, CDR2 YENEEA. DNA of the CDR3: TGTGCCAGCAGCCCCTCGCAGGGGGTGAACACTGAAGCTTTCTTT. The encoded protein is CASSPSQGVNTEAFF. The complete variable domain, with remaining parts taken from reference TRBV11-3 and TRBJ1-1, reads EAGVVQSPRYKIIEKKQPVAFWCNPISGHNTLYWYLQNLGQGPELLIRYENEEAVDDSQLPKDRFSAERLKGVDSTLKIQPAELGDSAVYLCASSPSQGVNTEAFFGQGTRLTVV.